These 27 T cell receptor beta chains originate from one sample sequenced in a study of tumor-infiltrating lymphocytes in primary liver carcinoma. Constant-region priming of about 500 ng total RNA yielded TCR beta cDNA. Three nested multiplex PCR rounds, a slightly modified ARM-PCR method, built the TCR beta libraries. Running around 10 cycles apiece, the first two PCR rounds relied on TRBV1-TRBV30 forward primers together with a C-beta reverse primer. A single record per CDR3 protein comes from TCRdb applying MiXCR to the multiplex PCR reads. The data show roughly 180,000 distinct CDR3 sequences, less than 65% seen once. Germline DNA was also extracted, while the blood RNA originated from unsorted whole blood. The sequenced sample consisted of peripheral blood. All receptors derive from a man aged 35 to 55 with primary liver carcinoma and hepatitis B virus infection.

V and J are TRBV6-1 and TRBJ2-1; no reliable D call. The CDR3 is 13 residues long. With 8 bases removed from V and 0 bases from J, the gap between germline ends came to 8 bases. Germline V gene data show CDR1 as MNHNS and CDR2 as SASEGT. The CDR3 DNA reads as TGTGCCAGCGGCCCCAGCTCCTACAATGAGCAGTTCTTC. As protein: CASGPSSYNEQFF.

For the CDR3, the DNA is TGTGCCAGCAGCTCATGGACAGGGGACAATGAGCAGTTCTTC. Protein product: CASSSWTGDNEQFF. V usage is TRBV5-4 and J usage is TRBJ2-1, with 9 bases aligning to TRBD1. There are 14 residues in the CDR3. J lost 5 bases, V lost 3 bases, and 3 bases had no gene match. Germline V lookup: CDR1 SGHNT, CDR2 YYREEE (reference sequence).

This clonotype was counted only a few times. The V gene is TRBV4-2, the J gene TRBJ1-1; D is unclear. There are 13 residues in the CDR3. Germline V gene lookup returns CDR1 LGHNA and CDR2 YNFKEQ. The V end lost 1 base, the J end lost 11 bases, and 14 bases lay between the germline ends. The CDR3 DNA reads as TGTGCCAGCAGCCAAGGTCCGCGGGAACAGGCTTTCTTT. Translating gives CASSQGPREQAFF.

On this clonotype itself: A read error may be the cause here, since a much bigger clone is one base away. The chain employs TRBV6-6 and TRBJ2-2; a weak D match, TRBD2 (6 bases). The germline gives CDR1 MNHNY, CDR2 SVGAGI (reference sequence). V lost 2 bases to trimming and J lost 9 bases, with 22 bases between them. The CDR3 totals 17 residues. The CDR3 coding sequence is TGTGCCAGCAGTTACCCCGGCGGTGGGGGGACGGCCTGGGAGCTGTTTTTT. This sequence encodes CASSYPGGGGTAWELFF.

As to this clonotype: The junction differs from germline at one of its ends, possibly a read error. The chain employs TRBV11-1 and TRBJ2-7, with 11 bases aligning to TRBD1. Germline V gene data show CDR1 as SGHAT and CDR2 as FQDESV (reference sequence). CDR3 size: 18 residues. In DNA, the CDR3 is TGTGCCAGCAGCTACGGACAGGGGGCAGCGAGAGGCTACTATGAGCAATACTTC. This encodes CASSYGQGAARGYYEQYF.

In the case of this clonotype: A clone one base away is much larger, so this may be a read error. V usage is TRBV29-1 and J usage is TRBJ1-1; D unclear. There are 13 residues in the CDR3. The V gene's germline CDR1 is SQVTM and CDR2 ANQGSEA. Trimming shortened V by 2 bases and J by 0 bases, and 7 bases separated the two germline ends. CDR3 amino acids: CSVELTMNTEAFF. The CDR3 DNA reads as TGCAGCGTTGAATTAACGATGAACACTGAAGCTTTCTTT. The complete variable domain, with remaining parts taken from reference TRBV29-1 and TRBJ1-1, reads SAVISQKPSRDICQRGTSLTIQCQVDSQVTMMFWYRQQPGQSLTLIATANQGSEATYESGFVIDKFPISRPNLTFSTLTVSNMSPEDSSIYLCSVELTMNTEAFFGQGTRLTVV.

Concerning this clonotype: One base away lies a much larger clone, so this may be a sequencing read error. The chain joins TRBV11-1 to TRBJ2-7, with 9 bases aligning to TRBD1. The CDR3 extends over 15 amino acids. V was clipped by 5 bases and J by 4 bases; unmatched bases: 9. Germline V lookup: CDR1 SGHAT, CDR2 FQDESV (reference sequence). The CDR3 DNA follows: TGTGCCAGCAGCCCATGGACAGGGGCCCGGTACGAGCAGTACTTC. Translation: CASSPWTGARYEQYF.

This clonotype occurred a few times. A much bigger clone sits one base away, suggesting this may be a read error. The rearrangement uses TRBV11-2 and TRBJ1-3; tentatively, D is TRBD1 (6 bases). CDR3 size: 14 residues. Germline V gene lookup returns CDR1 SGHAT and CDR2 FQNNGV. The CDR3: CASNLDRTGNTIYF. The CDR3 DNA reads TGTGCCAGCAACTTAGACAGGACTGGAAACACCATATATTTT.

This clonotype was picked up a small number of times. The chain employs TRBV4-1 and TRBJ2-1; D may match TRBD1 or TRBD2 (5 bases each). V shed 2 bases and J shed 0 bases, with 11 bases lying between them. This CDR3 region has 16 residues. Germline V gene sequence: CDR1 MGHRA, CDR2 YSYEKL. This chain's CDR3 is CASSQPGRGSYNEQFF. DNA for the CDR3: TGCGCCAGCAGCCAACCGGGACGAGGCTCCTACAATGAGCAGTTCTTC.

J is TRBJ2-7 and V is TRBV6-5, with a possible D match to TRBD1 (6 bases). Germline lookup yields CDR1 MNHEY and CDR2 SVGAGI. The CDR3 spans 12 residues. V was trimmed by 9 bases and J by 6 bases, leaving 15 bases between them. CDR3: CASTQGPGEQYF. DNA for the CDR3: TGTGCCAGTACTCAGGGGCCTGGCGAGCAGTACTTC.

The chain couples TRBV11-2 to TRBJ2-1, with D perhaps matching TRBD2 (5 bases). Germline assignment: CDR1 SGHAT and CDR2 FQNNGV. There are 16 residues in the CDR3. Deletions cut 3 bases from V and 4 bases from J, with 16 bases between. The chain's CDR3 is CASSLDDMGEYNEQFF. For the CDR3, the DNA is TGTGCCAGCAGCTTGGACGACATGGGAGAATACAATGAGCAGTTCTTC.

In regard to this clonotype: The junction shows a germline mismatch at one end, possibly a read error. The chain employs TRBV28 and TRBJ2-1, with 11 bases aligning to TRBD2. Germline V gene data show CDR1 as MDHEN and CDR2 as SYDVKM. The CDR3 runs 20 residues. CDR3 coding DNA: TGTGCCAGCAGTTTACTGACCTTTGGACTAGCGGGTCTCTCCTACATTGAGCAGTTCTTC. Amino acids: CASSLLTFGLAGLSYIEQFF.

J is TRBJ2-6 and V is TRBV30; 7 bases line up with TRBD1. The V segment lost 6 bases and the J segment 3 bases; nucleotides outside the gene matches: 5. Germline values: CDR1 GTSNPN, CDR2 SVGIG (reference sequence). The CDR3 is 14 residues long. The CDR3 region has the DNA TGTGCCTGCGGGACAGATATTGGGGCCAACGTCCTGACTTTC. It encodes CACGTDIGANVLTF.

This clonotype has more than one count but fewer than ten. The genes are TRBV11-2 and TRBJ2-2, with a possible D match to TRBD1 (5 bases). Germline V gives CDR1 SGHAT, CDR2 FQNNGV. This CDR3 region has 14 residues. The CDR3 sequence: CVIYRIQNTGELFF. CDR3 bases: TGTGTCATCTACAGGATACAGAACACCGGGGAGCTGTTTTTT.

This clonotype was picked up a small number of times. This chain links TRBV10-3 with TRBJ1-2; TRBD1 aligns across 8 bases. V dropped 11 bases and J dropped 7; count of bases not matched to a gene: 9. This CDR3 has 12 amino acids. The germline V gene has CDR1 ENHRY and CDR2 SYGVKD. Here the CDR3 reads CAATSDRAGYTF. CDR3 nucleotide sequence: TGTGCCGCGACATCGGACAGGGCTGGCTACACCTTC.

The chain carries TRBV12-3 or TRBV12-4 and TRBJ2-1, with 12 bases that match TRBD2. The CDR3 consists of 14 residues. J gave up 8 bases and V 6 bases, and 5 bases lay outside the gene matches. The CDR3 DNA reads TGTGCCAGCAGACTAGCGGGAGGAGGCCATGAGCAGTTCTTC. This sequence encodes CASRLAGGGHEQFF.

In regard to this clonotype: Just one base apart from a much larger clone, this may be a read error. The chain links TRBV12-5 to TRBJ1-1; D not certain. The CDR3 extends over 12 amino acids. Germline V CDR1 and CDR2: LGHNT, FRNRAP. CDR3 sequence reads: CTSGLEGSPPTF. DNA of the CDR3: TGTACTAGTGGTTTGGAAGGGTCACCACCTACCTTT. Filled out from reference TRBV12-5 and TRBJ1-1, the complete variable domain reads DARVTQTPRHKVTEMGQEVTMRCQPILGHNTVFWYRQTMMQGLELLAYFRNRAPLDDSGMPKDRFSAEMPDATLATLKIQPSEPRDSAVYFCTSGLEGSPPTFGQGTRLTVV.

Many counts were recorded for this clonotype. This chain links TRBV6-5 with TRBJ1-2, with 7 nucleotides matching TRBD1. Germline CDR1 is MNHEY and CDR2 is SVGAGI. The length of the CDR3 is 17 residues. The V segment lost 1 base and the J segment 4 bases; nucleotides outside the gene matches: 12. The DNA for the CDR3 is TGTGCCAGCAGTTACTTACGGACAGGTGGTTCCGGCTATGGCTACACCTTC. Residues: CASSYLRTGGSGYGYTF.

The V call is TRBV11-2, the J call TRBJ1-5, with D perhaps matching TRBD1 (6 bases). The assigned J gene may be wrong: the sequence end matches TRBJ2-3 better. Looked up from germline, CDR1 is SGHAT and CDR2 is FQNNGV. The CDR3 has 13 amino acids. CDR3 protein: CASSIATGQPQYF. CDR3 sequence (DNA): TGTGCCAGCAGCATAGCGACAGGTCAGCCCCAGTATTTT.

This rearrangement joins TRBV10-3 to TRBJ2-7; 11 bases line up with TRBD2. This CDR3 region has 16 residues. Trimming took 6 bases from V and 6 from J; bases not matched to a gene: 13. Germline V gene data show CDR1 as ENHRY and CDR2 as SYGVKD. CDR3 sequence reads: CAIRERKGLAEVEQYF. The CDR3 DNA reads TGTGCCATCAGGGAAAGAAAGGGACTAGCGGAAGTCGAGCAGTACTTC.

This clonotype came up a few times. The V and J genes are TRBV6-1 and TRBJ2-7; D remains unclear. This CDR3 is 12 amino acids long. Trimming shortened V by 6 bases and J by 7 bases, and 13 bases separated the two germline ends. Germline CDR1 MNHNS, CDR2 SASEGT. CDR3 nucleotides: TGTGCCAGCAGCATCCAGTCCCGGGAGCAGTACTTC. Its protein is CASSIQSREQYF.

In its sample, this clonotype was seen many times. V and J are TRBV29-1 and TRBJ2-7, with 9 bases matching TRBD2. CDR3 size: 14 residues. J gave up 7 bases and V 3 bases, and 10 bases lay outside the gene matches. Germline-derived CDR1 and CDR2 are SQVTM and ANQGSEA. This CDR3 reads CSVEASGIMEEQYF. CDR3 nucleotides: TGCAGCGTTGAGGCTAGCGGGATTATGGAGGAGCAGTACTTC.

This chain joins TRBV11-2 and TRBJ1-2; a possible D gene is TRBD1 (5 bases). There are 15 residues in the CDR3. V was pared by 5 bases and J by 5 bases, with 18 bases between. CDR1 and CDR2 (germline): SGHAT, FQNNGV. The CDR3 loop reads CASSQSRGGGYGYTF. The CDR3 nucleotides read TGTGCCAGCAGCCAGTCACGGGGGGGGGGGTATGGCTACACCTTC.

The chain couples TRBV7-8 to TRBJ2-7; the match to TRBD2 covers 11 bases. Germline-derived CDR1 and CDR2 are SGHVS and FQNEAQ. V lost 5 bases, J lost 0 bases, and 6 bases stayed unmatched. This CDR3 has 16 amino acids. CDR3 sequence (DNA): TGTGCCAGCAGCCCTCGACTAGCGGGGAGCTCCTACGAGCAGTACTTC. This encodes CASSPRLAGSSYEQYF.

About this clonotype itself: A single base separates this from a much larger clone, so it may be a read error. V and J are TRBV6-1 and TRBJ1-6; no definite D call. Trimming took off 6 bases at V and 1 base at J, with 4 bases between the two ends. The CDR3 totals 13 residues. Germline-derived CDR1 and CDR2 are MNHNS and SASEGT. This CDR3 reads CASRESYNSPLHF. The CDR3 DNA follows: TGTGCCAGCAGGGAGTCCTATAATTCACCCCTCCACTTT.

The CDR3 bases are TGTGCCAGCAGCCTGACAGGGGACCTCACAGATACGCAGTATTTT. Its translation: CASSLTGDLTDTQYF. The chain has TRBV28 and TRBJ2-3, with 8 bases fitting TRBD1. This CDR3 spans 15 amino acids. Germline V gene lookup returns CDR1 MDHEN and CDR2 SYDVKM. V trimming: 6 bases; J trimming: 2 bases; junction bases outside the gene matches: 7.

The rearrangement joins TRBV29-1 to TRBJ2-7; TRBD2 is a possible D gene (7 bases). This CDR3 is built from 15 residues. The germline V and J ends were trimmed by 3 bases and 0 bases, with 15 bases remaining between them. Germline values: CDR1 SQVTM, CDR2 ANQGSEA. CDR3 sequence reads: CSVDLQGGSSYEQYF. The CDR3 DNA reads TGCAGCGTTGACCTACAGGGCGGGAGCTCCTACGAGCAGTACTTC.